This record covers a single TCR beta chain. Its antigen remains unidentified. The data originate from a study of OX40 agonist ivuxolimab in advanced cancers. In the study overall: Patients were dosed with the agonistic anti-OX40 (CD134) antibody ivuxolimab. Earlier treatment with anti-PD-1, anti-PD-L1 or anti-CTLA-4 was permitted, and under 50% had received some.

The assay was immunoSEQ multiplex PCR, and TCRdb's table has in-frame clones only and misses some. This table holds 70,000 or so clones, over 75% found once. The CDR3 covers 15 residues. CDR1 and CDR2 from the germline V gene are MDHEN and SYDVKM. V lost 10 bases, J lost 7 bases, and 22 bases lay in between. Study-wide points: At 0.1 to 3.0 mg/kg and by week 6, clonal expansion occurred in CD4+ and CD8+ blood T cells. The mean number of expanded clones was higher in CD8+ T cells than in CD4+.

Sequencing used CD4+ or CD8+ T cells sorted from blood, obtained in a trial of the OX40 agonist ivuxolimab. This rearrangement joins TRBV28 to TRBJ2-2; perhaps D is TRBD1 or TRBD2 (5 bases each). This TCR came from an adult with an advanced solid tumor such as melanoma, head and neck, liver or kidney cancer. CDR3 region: CATQLGTGIGGELFF. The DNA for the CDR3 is TGTGCCACCCAGTTAGGGACGGGAATAGGCGGGGAGCTGTTTTTT. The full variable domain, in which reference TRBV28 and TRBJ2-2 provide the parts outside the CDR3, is DVKVTQSSRYLVKRTGEKVFLECVQDMDHENMFWYRQDPGLGLRLIYFSYDVKMKEKGDIPEGYSVSREKKERFSLILESASTNQTSMYLCATQLGTGIGGELFFGEGSRLTVL.